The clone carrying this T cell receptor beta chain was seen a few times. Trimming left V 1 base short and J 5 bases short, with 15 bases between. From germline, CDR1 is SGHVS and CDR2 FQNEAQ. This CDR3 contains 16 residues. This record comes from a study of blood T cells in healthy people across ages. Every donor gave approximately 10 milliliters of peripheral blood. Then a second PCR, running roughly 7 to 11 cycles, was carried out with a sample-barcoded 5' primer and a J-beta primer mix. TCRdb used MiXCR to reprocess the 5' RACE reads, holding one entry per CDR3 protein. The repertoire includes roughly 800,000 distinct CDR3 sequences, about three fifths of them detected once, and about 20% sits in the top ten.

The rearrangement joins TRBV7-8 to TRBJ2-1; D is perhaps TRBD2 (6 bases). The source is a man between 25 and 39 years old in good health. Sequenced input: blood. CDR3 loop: CASSLEAGKLNNEQFF. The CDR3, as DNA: TGTGCCAGCAGCTTAGAGGCGGGGAAGCTAAACAATGAGCAGTTCTTC.